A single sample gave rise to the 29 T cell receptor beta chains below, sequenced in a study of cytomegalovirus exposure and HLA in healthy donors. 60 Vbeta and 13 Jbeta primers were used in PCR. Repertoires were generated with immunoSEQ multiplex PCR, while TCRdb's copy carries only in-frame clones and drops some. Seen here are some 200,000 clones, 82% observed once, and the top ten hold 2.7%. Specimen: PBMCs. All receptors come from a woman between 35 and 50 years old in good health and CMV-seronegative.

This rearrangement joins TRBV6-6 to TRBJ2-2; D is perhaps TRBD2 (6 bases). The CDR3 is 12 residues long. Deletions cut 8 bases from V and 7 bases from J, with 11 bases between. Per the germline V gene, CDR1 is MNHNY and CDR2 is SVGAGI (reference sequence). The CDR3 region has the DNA TGTGCCAGCGGGGAGGCCCACGGGGAGCTGTTTTTT. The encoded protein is CASGEAHGELFF.

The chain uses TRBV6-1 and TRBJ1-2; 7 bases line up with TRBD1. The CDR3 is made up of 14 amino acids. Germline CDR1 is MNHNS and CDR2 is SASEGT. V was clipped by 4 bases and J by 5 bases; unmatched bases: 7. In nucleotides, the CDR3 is TGTGCCAGCAGTGGAGGGACAGAAAAGTATGGCTACACCTTC. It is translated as CASSGGTEKYGYTF.

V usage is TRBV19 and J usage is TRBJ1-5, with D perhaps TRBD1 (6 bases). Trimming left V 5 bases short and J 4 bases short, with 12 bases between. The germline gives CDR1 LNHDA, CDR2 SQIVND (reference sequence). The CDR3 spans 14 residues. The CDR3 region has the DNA TGTGCCAGTAGTGGGGGCAGACCTAATCAGCCCCAGCATTTT. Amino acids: CASSGGRPNQPQHF.

As DNA, the CDR3 is TGTGCCAGTAGTCGACAGGGCTATGGTCAGCCCCAGCATTTT. Translation gives CASSRQGYGQPQHF. V usage is TRBV19 and J usage is TRBJ1-5, with TRBD1 matching 7 bases. Germline V lookup: CDR1 LNHDA, CDR2 SQIVND (reference sequence). V trimming: 5 bases; J trimming: 6 bases; junction bases outside the gene matches: 7. CDR3 length: 14 amino acids.

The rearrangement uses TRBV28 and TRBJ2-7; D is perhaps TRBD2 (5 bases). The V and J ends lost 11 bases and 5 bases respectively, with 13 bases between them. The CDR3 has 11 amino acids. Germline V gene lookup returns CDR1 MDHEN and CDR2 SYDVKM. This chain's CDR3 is CASSERDEQYF. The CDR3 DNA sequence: TGTGCCTCATCAGAGAGGGACGAGCAGTACTTC. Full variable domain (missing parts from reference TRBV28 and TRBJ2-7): DVKVTQSSRYLVKRTGEKVFLECVQDMDHENMFWYRQDPGLGLRLIYFSYDVKMKEKGDIPEGYSVSREKKERFSLILESASTNQTSMYLCASSERDEQYFGPGTRLTVT.

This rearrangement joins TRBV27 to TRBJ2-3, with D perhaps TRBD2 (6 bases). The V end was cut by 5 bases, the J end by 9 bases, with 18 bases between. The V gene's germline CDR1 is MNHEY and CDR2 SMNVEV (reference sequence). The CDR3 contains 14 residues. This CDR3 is CASSTTTSTVTQYF. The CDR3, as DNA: TGTGCCAGCAGTACTACGACTAGTACCGTGACGCAGTATTTT.

Here the CDR3 DNA reads TGTGCCTGGAGTGTATTAGCGGGAGCCTACGAGCAGTACTTC. Residues: CAWSVLAGAYEQYF. The chain recombines TRBV30 with TRBJ2-7; 9 bases align to TRBD2. The germline V gene encodes CDR1 GTSNPN and CDR2 SVGIG (reference sequence). The CDR3 runs 14 residues. J was trimmed by 2 bases and V by 0 bases; bases with no gene match: 2.

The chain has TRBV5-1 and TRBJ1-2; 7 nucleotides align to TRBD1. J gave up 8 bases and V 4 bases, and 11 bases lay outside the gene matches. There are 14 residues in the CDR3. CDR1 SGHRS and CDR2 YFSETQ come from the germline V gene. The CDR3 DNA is TGCGCCAGCAGCGCGGACACAGGGGCGGGCGGCTACACCTTC. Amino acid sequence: CASSADTGAGGYTF. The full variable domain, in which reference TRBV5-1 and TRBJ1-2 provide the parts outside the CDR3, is KAGVTQTPRYLIKTRGQQVTLSCSPISGHRSVSWYQQTPGQGLQFLFEYFSETQRNKGNFPGRFSGRQFSNSRSEMNVSTLELGDSALYLCASSADTGAGGYTFGSGTRLTVV.

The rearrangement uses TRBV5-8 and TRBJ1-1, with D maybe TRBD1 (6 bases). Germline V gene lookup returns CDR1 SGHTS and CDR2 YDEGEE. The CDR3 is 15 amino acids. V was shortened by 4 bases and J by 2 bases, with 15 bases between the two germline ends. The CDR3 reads CASSTHRAPNTEAFF. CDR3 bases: TGTGCCAGCAGCACCCACAGGGCACCCAACACTGAAGCTTTCTTT.

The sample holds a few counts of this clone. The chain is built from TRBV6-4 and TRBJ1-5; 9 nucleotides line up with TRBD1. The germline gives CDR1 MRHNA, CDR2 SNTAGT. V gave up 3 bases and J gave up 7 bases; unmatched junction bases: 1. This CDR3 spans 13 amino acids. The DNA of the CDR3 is TGTGCCAGCAGTGAGACAGGGGGACAGCCCCAGCATTTT. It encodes CASSETGGQPQHF.

As DNA, the CDR3 is TGTGCCAGCAGCGTAGGCCCGCTAGCGGGCGTCGATGAGCAGTTCTTC. It is translated as CASSVGPLAGVDEQFF. This chain joins TRBV9 and TRBJ2-1, with TRBD2 identical over 8 bases. This CDR3 contains 16 residues. CDR1 is SGDLS and CDR2 is YYNGEE in the germline V gene. V dropped 0 bases and J dropped 8; count of bases not matched to a gene: 10.

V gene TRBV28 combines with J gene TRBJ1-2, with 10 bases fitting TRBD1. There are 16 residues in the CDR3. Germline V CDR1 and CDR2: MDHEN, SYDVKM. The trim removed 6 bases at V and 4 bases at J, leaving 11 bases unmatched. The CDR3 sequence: CASSKTGGQGSYGYTF. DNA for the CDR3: TGTGCCAGCAGCAAGACAGGGGGCCAGGGGAGCTATGGCTACACCTTC.

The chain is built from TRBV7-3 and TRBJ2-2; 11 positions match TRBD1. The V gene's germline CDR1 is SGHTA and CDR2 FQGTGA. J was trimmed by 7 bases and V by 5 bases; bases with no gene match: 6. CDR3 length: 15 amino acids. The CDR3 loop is CASSPDRGRRGELFF. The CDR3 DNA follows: TGTGCCAGCAGCCCGGACAGGGGGCGTCGCGGGGAGCTGTTTTTT.

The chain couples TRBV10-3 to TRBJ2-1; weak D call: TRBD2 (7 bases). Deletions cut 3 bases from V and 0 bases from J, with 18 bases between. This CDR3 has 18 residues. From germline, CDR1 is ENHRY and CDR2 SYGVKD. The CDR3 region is CAISERGGTGVSYNEQFF. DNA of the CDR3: TGTGCCATCAGTGAAAGGGGGGGAACGGGGGTCTCCTACAATGAGCAGTTCTTC.

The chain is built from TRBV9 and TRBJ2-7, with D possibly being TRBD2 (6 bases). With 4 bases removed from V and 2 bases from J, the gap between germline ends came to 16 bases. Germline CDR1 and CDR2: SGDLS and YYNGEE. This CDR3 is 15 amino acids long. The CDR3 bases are TGTGCCAGCAGCCCCGTTAGCGGAGGGCCCTACGAGCAGTACTTC. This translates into CASSPVSGGPYEQYF.

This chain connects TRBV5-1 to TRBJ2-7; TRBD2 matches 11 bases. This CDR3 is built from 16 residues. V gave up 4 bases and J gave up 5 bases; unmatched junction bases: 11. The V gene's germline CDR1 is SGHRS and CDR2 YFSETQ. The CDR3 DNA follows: TGCGCCAGCAGCGGGGGTAGCGGGAGGGCCGTCGACGAGCAGTACTTC. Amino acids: CASSGGSGRAVDEQYF.

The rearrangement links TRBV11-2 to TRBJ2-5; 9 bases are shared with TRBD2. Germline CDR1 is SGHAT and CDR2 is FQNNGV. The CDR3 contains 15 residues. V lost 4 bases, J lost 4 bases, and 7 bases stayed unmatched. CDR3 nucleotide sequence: TGTGCCAGCAGCTCCTGGACTAGCGCTATAGAGACCCAGTACTTC. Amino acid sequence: CASSSWTSAIETQYF.

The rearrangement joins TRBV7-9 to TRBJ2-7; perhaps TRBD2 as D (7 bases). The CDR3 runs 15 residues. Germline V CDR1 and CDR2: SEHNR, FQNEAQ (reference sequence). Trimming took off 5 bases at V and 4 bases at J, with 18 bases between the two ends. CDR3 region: CASSPRGGTRYEQYF. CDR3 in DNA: TGTGCCAGCAGCCCGAGGGGGGGGACCCGATACGAGCAGTACTTC.

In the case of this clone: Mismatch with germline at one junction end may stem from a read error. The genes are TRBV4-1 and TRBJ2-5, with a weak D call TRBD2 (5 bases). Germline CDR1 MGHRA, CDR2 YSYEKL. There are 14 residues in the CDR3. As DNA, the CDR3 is TGCGCCAGCAGCCAACTAGCTCAAACTCCTGCTCGGGACTTC. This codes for CASSQLAQTPARDF.

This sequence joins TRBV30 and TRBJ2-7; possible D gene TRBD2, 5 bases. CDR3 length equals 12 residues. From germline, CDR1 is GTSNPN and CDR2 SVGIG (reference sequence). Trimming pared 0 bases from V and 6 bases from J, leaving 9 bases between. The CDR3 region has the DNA TGTGCCTGGAGTGTACCGAGGGCCGAGCAGTACTTC. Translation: CAWSVPRAEQYF.

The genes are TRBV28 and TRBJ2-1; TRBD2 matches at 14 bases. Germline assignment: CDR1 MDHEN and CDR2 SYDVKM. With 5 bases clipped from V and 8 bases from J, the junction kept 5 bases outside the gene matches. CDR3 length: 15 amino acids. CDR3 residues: CASSPGLAGVDEQFF. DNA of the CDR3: TGTGCCAGCAGTCCGGGACTAGCGGGAGTGGATGAGCAGTTCTTC.

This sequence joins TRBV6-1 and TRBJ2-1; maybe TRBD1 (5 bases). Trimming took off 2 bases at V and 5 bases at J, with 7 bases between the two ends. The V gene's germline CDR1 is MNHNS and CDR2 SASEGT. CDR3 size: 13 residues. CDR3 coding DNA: TGTGCCAGCAGTGAAAGGACACACAATGAGCAGTTCTTC. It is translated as CASSERTHNEQFF.

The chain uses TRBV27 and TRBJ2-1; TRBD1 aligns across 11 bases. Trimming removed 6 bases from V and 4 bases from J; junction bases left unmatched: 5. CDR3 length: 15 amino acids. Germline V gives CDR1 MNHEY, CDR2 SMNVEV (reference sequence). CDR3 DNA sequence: TGTGCCAGCAGCCTCGGGACAGGGGGGTACAATGAGCAGTTCTTC. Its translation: CASSLGTGGYNEQFF.

In DNA, the CDR3 is TGCGCCAGCAGCCAAGTTCCGGGCACTGAAGCTTTCTTT. Translation gives CASSQVPGTEAFF. V gene TRBV4-1 combines with J gene TRBJ1-1; no clear D. With 1 base removed from V and 4 bases from J, the gap between germline ends came to 7 bases. CDR3 length equals 13 residues. Germline assignment: CDR1 MGHRA and CDR2 YSYEKL.

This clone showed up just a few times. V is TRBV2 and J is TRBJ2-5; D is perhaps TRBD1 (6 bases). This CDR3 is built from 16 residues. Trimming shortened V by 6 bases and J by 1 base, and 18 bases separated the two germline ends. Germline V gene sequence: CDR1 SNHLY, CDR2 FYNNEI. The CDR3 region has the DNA TGTGCCAGCAGGCTACAGGGATGGTATGTCCAAGAGACCCAGTACTTC. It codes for CASRLQGWYVQETQYF. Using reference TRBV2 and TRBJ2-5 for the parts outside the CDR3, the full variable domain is EPEVTQTPSHQVTQMGQEVILRCVPISNHLYFYWYRQILGQKVEFLVSFYNNEISEKSEIFDDQFSVERPDGSNFTLKIRSTKLEDSAMYFCASRLQGWYVQETQYFGPGTRLLVL.

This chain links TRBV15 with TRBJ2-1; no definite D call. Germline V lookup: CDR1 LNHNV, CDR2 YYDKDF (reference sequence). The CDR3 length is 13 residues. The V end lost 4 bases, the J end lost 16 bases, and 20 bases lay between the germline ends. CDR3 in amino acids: CATSIHRPLRRFF. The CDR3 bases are TGTGCCACCAGCATACACCGGCCCCTCCGGAGATTCTTC.

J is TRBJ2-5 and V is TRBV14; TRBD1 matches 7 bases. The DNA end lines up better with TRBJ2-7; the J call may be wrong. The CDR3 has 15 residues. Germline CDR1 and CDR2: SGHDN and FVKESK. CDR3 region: CASSQDIIRGREQYF. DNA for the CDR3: TGTGCCAGCAGCCAAGATATCATTAGGGGGCGCGAGCAGTACTTC.

CDR3 in DNA: TGTGCCTGGCAGGACAGAGTTAACACTGAAGCTTTCTTT. Amino acid sequence: CAWQDRVNTEAFF. The chain uses TRBV30 and TRBJ1-1; D is possibly TRBD1 (6 bases). Germline assignment: CDR1 GTSNPN and CDR2 SVGIG (reference sequence). V lost 5 bases to trimming and J lost 2 bases, with 12 bases between them. The CDR3 has 13 amino acids.

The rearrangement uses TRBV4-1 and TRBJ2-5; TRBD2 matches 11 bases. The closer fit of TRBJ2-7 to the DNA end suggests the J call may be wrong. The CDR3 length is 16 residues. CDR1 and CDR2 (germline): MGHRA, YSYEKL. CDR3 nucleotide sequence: TGCGCCAGCAGCCAACCTTTAGCGGGAGGGTCCTACGAGCAGTACTTC. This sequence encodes CASSQPLAGGSYEQYF.